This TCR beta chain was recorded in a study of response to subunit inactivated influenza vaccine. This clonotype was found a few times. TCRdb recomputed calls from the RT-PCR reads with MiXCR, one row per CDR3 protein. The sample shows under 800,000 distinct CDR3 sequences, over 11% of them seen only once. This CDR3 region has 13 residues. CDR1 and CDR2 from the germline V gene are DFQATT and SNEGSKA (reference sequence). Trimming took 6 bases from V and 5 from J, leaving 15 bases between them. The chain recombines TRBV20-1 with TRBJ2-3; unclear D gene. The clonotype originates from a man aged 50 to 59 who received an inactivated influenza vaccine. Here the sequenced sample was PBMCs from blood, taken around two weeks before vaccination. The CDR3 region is CSAPRQAGDTQYF. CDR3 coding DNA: TGCAGTGCCCCGAGGCAGGCCGGAGATACGCAGTATTTT.